This T cell receptor (beta chain) appears in the sequencing data of a study of Graves' ophthalmopathy and Graves' hyperthyroidism. Study results and limitations: Blood shared most expanded thyroid clonotypes above 0.001 frequency. The study's model predicted ophthalmopathy progression at 70.59% sensitivity and about 72% specificity.

Regarding this clonotype: Antigen unknown.

V lost 2 bases to trimming and J lost 4 bases, with 11 bases between them. The CDR3 totals 14 residues. CDR1 and CDR2 from the germline V gene are SGHTA and FQGNSA. RNA transcripts served as template for amplifying TCR beta CDR3 sequences. Following a first-round RT-PCR that used HTBI primers, a second-round multiplex PCR was carried out. TCRdb re-called the multiplex PCR reads with MiXCR, one entry per CDR3 protein. The table records under 200,000 distinct CDR3 sequences, approximately 40% of them present only once. This receptor was taken from a woman in her forties with Graves' ophthalmopathy. The chain links TRBV7-2 to TRBJ2-5; D possibly corresponds to TRBD1 (5 bases). The sequenced sample consisted of peripheral blood. Here the CDR3 DNA reads TGTGCCAGCAGCTTATGGCAGGGTAGAGAGACCCAGTACTTC. It is translated as CASSLWQGRETQYF.